Sequencing of this TCR beta chain was carried out in a study of technical replicates of blood from a handful of donors. The table came from immunoSEQ multiplex PCR; TCRdb's copy has only in-frame clones and leaves some out. The data show about 63,000 clones, about 88% seen once. Germline CDR1 and CDR2: LNHDA and SQIVND (reference sequence). The CDR3 is made up of 16 amino acids. The V and J ends lost 4 bases and 8 bases, in that order; junction bases with no gene match: 12. The specimen was PBMCs. The TCR was taken from a human donor in good health. Some clones in this sample may be carry-over from other donors' samples. This sequence joins TRBV19 and TRBJ1-4; 8 nucleotides line up with TRBD1. CDR3 protein: CASSKVFQGAREKLFF. CDR3 nucleotide sequence: TGTGCCAGTAGTAAAGTTTTTCAGGGGGCTCGAGAAAAACTGTTTTTT.